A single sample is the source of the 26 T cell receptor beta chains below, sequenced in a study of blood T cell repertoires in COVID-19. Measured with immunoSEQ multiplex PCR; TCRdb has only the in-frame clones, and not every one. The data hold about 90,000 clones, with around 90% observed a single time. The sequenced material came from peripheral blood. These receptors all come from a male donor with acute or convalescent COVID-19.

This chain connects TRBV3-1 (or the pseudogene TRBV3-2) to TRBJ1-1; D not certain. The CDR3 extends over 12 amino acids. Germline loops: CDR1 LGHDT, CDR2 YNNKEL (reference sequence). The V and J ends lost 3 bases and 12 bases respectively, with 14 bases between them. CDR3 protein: CASSQGSGRTFF. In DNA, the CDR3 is TGTGCCAGCAGCCAGGGAAGTGGGAGGACTTTCTTT.

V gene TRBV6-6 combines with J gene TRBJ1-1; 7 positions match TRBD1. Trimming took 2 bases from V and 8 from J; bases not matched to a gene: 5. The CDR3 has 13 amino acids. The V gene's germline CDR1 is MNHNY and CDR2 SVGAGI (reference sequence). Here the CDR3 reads CASSYVLGQEAFF. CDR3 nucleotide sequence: TGTGCCAGCAGTTACGTCTTGGGACAGGAAGCTTTCTTT.

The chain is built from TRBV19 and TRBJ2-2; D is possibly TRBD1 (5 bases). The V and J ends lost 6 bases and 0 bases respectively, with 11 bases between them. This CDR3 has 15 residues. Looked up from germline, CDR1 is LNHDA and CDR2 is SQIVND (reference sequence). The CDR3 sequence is CASRRQTANTGELFF. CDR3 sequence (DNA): TGTGCCAGTAGGAGACAGACAGCGAACACCGGGGAGCTGTTTTTT.

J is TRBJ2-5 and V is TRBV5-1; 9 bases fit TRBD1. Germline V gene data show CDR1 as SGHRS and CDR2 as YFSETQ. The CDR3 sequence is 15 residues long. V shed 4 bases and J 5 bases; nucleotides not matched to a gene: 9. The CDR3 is CASSAIQGAGETQYF. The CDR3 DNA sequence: TGCGCCAGCAGCGCCATACAGGGGGCCGGGGAGACCCAGTACTTC.

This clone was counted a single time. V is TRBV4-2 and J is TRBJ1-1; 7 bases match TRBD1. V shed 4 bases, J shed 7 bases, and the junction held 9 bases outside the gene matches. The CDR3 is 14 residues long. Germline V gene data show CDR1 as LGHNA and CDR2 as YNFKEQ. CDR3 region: CASSRSGGQDEAFF. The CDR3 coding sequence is TGTGCCAGCAGCCGATCAGGGGGGCAGGATGAAGCTTTCTTT.

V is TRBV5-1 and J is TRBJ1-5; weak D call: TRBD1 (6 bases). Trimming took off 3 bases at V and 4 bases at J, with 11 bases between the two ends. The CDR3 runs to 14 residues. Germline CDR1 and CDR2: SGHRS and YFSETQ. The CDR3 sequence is CASSWDGQNQPQHF. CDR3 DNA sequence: TGCGCCAGCAGCTGGGACGGACAGAATCAGCCCCAGCATTTT.

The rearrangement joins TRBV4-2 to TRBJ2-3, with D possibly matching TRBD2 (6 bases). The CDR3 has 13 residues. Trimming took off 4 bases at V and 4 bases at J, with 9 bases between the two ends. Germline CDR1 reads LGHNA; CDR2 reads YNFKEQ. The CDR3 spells CASSRGDADTQYF. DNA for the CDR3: TGTGCCAGCAGCCGCGGGGACGCAGATACGCAGTATTTT.

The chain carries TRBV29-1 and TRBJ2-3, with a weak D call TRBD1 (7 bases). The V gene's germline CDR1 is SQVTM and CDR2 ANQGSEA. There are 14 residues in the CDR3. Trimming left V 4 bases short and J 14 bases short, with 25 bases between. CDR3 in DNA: TGCAGCGTTGTGGGCCAGGGGCAGGGGGAGGCCGGGTATTTT. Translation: CSVVGQGQGEAGYF.

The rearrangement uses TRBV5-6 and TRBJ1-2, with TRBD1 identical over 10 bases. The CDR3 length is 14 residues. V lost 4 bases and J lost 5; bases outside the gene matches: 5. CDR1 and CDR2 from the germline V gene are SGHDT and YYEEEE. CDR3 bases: TGTGCCAGCAGCCGAGGACAGGGGGAATATGGCTACACCTTC. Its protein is CASSRGQGEYGYTF.

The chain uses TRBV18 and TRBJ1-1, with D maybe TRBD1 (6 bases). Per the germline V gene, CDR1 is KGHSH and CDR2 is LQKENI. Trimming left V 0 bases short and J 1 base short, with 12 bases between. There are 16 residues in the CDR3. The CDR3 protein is CASSPPPGGGNTEAFF. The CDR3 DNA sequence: TGTGCCAGCTCACCACCGCCTGGGGGCGGGAACACTGAAGCTTTCTTT.

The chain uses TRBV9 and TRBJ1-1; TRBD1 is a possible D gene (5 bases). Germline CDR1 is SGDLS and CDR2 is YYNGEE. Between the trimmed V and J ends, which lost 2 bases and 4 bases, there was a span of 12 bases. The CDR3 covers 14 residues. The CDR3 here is CASSVALGGTEAFF. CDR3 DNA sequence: TGTGCCAGCAGCGTCGCCCTGGGGGGCACTGAAGCTTTCTTT. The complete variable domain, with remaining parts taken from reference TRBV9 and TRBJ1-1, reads DSGVTQTPKHLITATGQRVTLRCSPRSGDLSVYWYQQSLDQGLQFLIQYYNGEERAKGNILERFSAQQFPDLHSELNLSSLELGDSALYFCASSVALGGTEAFFGQGTRLTVV.

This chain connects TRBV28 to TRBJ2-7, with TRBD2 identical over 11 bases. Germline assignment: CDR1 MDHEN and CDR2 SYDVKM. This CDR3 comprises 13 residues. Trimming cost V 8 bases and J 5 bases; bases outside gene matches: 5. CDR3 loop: CASGSGGANEQYF. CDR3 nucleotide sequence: TGTGCCAGCGGTAGCGGGGGGGCCAACGAGCAGTACTTC.

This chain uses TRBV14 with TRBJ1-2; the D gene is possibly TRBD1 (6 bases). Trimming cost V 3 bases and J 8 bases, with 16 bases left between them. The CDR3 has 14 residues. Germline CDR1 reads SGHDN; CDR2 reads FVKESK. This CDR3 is CASSHQTGLGGYTF. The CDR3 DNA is TGTGCCAGCAGCCATCAGACAGGTCTAGGAGGCTACACCTTC.

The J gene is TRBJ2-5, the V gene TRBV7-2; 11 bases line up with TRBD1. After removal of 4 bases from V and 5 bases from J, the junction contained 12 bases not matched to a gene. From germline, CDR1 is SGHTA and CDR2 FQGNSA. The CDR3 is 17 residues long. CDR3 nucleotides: TGTGCCAGCAGCTCGGACGGACAGGGGGCCCCTGGCGAGACCCAGTACTTC. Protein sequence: CASSSDGQGAPGETQYF.

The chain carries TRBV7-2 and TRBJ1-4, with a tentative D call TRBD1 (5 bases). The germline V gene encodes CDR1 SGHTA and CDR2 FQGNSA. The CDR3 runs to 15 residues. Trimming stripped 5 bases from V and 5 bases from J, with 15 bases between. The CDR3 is CASSSRRGPNEKLFF. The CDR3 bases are TGTGCCAGCAGCAGCCGGAGGGGCCCAAATGAAAAACTGTTTTTT.

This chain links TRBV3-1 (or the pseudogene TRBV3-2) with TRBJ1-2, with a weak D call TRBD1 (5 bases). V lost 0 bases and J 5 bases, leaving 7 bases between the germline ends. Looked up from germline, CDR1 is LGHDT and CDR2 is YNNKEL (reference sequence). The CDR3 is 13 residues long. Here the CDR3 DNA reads TGTGCCAGCAGCCAAGATGGGGGGTATGGCTACACCTTC. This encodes CASSQDGGYGYTF.

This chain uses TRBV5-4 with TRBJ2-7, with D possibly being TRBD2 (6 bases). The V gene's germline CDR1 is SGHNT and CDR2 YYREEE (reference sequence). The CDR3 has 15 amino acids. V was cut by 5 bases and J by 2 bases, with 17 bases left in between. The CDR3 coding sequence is TGTGCCAGCAGTCCGGAGGCGGGGCGAGCCTACGAGCAGTACTTC. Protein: CASSPEAGRAYEQYF.

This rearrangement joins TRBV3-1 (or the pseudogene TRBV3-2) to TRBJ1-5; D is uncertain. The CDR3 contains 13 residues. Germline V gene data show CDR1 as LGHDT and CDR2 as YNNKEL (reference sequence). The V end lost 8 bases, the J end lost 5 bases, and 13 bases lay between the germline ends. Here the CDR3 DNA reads TGTGCCAGCTCCAGGATGGAGGATCAGCCCCAGCATTTT. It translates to CASSRMEDQPQHF.

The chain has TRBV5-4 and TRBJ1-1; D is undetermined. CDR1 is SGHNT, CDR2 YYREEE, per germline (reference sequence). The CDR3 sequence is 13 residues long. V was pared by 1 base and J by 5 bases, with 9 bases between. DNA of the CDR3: TGTGCCAGCAGCTTGTATGGGAGGACTGAAGCTTTCTTT. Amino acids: CASSLYGRTEAFF.

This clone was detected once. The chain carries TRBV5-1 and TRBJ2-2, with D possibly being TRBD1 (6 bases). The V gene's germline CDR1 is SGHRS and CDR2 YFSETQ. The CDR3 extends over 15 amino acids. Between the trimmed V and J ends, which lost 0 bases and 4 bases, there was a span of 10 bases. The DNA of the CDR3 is TGCGCCAGCAGCTTGGGGGGGCCGGGCACCGGGGAGCTGTTTTTT. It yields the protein CASSLGGPGTGELFF.

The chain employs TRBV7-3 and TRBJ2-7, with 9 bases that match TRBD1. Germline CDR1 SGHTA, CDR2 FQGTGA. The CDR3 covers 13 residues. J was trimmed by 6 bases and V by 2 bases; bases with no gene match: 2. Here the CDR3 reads CASSLLTGGEQYF. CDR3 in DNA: TGTGCCAGCAGCTTACTGACAGGGGGCGAGCAGTACTTC.

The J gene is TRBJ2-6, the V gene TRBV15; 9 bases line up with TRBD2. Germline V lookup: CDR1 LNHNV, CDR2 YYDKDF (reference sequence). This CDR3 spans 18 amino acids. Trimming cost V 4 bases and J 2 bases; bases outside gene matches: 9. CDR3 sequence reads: CATSTPRGGGAGANVLTF. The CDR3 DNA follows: TGTGCCACCAGCACCCCACGGGGCGGGGGGGCTGGGGCCAACGTCCTGACTTTC.

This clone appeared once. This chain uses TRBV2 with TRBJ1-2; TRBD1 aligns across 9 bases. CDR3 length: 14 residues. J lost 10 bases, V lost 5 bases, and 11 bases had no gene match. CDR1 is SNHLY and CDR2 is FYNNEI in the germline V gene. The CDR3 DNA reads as TGTGCCAGCAGTACCAGGACAGGGGACATAAACTACACCTTC. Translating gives CASSTRTGDINYTF.

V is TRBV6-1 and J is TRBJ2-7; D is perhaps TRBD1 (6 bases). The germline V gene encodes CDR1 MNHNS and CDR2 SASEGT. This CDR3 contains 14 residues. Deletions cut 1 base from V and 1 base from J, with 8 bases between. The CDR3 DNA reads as TGTGCCAGCAGTGAAGATGGACAGTCCTACGAGCAGTACTTC. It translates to CASSEDGQSYEQYF.

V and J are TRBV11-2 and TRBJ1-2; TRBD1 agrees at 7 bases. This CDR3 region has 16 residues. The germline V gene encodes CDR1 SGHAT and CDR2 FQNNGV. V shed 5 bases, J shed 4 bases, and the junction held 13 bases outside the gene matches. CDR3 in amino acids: CASSRKPSTGPYGYTF. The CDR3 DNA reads TGTGCCAGCAGCCGCAAACCTTCGACAGGGCCCTATGGCTACACCTTC.

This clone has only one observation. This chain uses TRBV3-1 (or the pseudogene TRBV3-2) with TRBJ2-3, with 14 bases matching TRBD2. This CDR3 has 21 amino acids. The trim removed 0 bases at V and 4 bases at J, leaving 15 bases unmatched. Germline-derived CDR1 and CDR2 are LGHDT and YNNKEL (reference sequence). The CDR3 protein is CASSQDPKTSGGAHWADTQYF. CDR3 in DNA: TGTGCCAGCAGCCAAGATCCTAAGACTAGCGGGGGGGCCCATTGGGCAGATACGCAGTATTTT.